In its sample, the clone carrying this TCR beta chain was seen many times. Antigen specificity is unknown. This record belongs to a study of early T cells in non-severe SARS-CoV-2 infection. Across the study: The input, bulk RNA from unsorted whole blood, was sequenced, and chains were unpaired.

Tagging with unique molecular identifiers was applied to individual cDNA molecules. TCRdb analysed the 5' RACE reads with MiXCR anew, one entry per CDR3 protein. The data hold about 20,000 distinct CDR3 sequences, with 4.7% observed a single time. Whole-study results and caveats: Lookups in VDJdb leaned toward anti-spike CD8 responses and missed private and CD4 specificities.

Sequenced input: whole blood. The clonotype comes from an adult who was a healthcare worker with PCR-confirmed SARS-CoV-2 infection or an uninfected control (not recorded which).

The CDR3 coding sequence is TGCAGCGCCCGGGAGGGCGACACTGAAGCTTTCTTT. Protein sequence: CSAREGDTEAFF. The genes are TRBV29-1 and TRBJ1-1, with D hard to call. The CDR3 sequence is 12 residues long. V dropped 7 bases and J dropped 3 bases, with 12 bases sitting between them. The germline V gene has CDR1 SQVTM and CDR2 ANQGSEA.